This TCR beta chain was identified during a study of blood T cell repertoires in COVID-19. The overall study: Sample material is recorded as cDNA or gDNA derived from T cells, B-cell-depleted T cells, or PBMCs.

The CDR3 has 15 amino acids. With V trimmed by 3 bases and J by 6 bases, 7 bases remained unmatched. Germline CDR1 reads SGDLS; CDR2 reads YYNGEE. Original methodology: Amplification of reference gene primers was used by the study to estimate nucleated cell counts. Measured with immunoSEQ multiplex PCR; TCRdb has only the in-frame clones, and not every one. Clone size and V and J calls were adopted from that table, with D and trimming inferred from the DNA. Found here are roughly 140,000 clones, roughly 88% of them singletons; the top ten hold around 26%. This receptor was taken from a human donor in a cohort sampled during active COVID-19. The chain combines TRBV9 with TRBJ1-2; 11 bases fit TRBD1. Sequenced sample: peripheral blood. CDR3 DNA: TGTGCCAGCAGCGCCCGGACAGGGGGCGCCCATGGCTACACCTTC. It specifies CASSARTGGAHGYTF. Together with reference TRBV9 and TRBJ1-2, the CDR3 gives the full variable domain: DSGVTQTPKHLITATGQRVTLRCSPRSGDLSVYWYQQSLDQGLQFLIQYYNGEERAKGNILERFSAQQFPDLHSELNLSSLELGDSALYFCASSARTGGAHGYTFGSGTRLTVV.